A selection of T cell receptor beta chains follows, all from one sample in a study of human T cells and chemical hapten exposure. TCRdb recomputed calls from the RACE reads with MiXCR, one row per CDR3 protein. The table has approximately 97,000 distinct CDR3 sequences, approximately 10% seen once; the top ten hold 2.9%. Input material: whole blood. The origin of the receptors is a female donor in good health. Some clones in this sample may be carry-over from other donors' samples. Each CDR3 is given with its conserved first and last residue. The order of the fields is V gene, J gene, clone size, D gene, CDR3 DNA, CDR3 protein. D genes are given only for firm matches. Rows give clone size only sometimes, using once, few, many, or a class for an expanded clone.

TRBV9	TRBJ1-1	few	.	TGTGCCAGCAGCGCGAGGGGAAACAAGCTGAACACTGAAGCTTTCTTT	CASSARGNKLNTEAFF
TRBV29-1	TRBJ2-3	.	.	TGCAGCGTTGAAGTGGGCGGGGGCACAGATACGCAGTATTTT	CSVEVGGGTDTQYF
TRBV14	TRBJ1-1	many	TRBD1	TGTGCCAGCAGCCAACCGGGACAGCCATTGAACACTGAAGCTTTCTTT	CASSQPGQPLNTEAFF
TRBV29-1	TRBJ1-4	many	.	TGCAGTCGTCCCGGGACATGGCTGAGTGAAAAACTGTTTTTT	CSRPGTWLSEKLFF
TRBV6-5	TRBJ2-6	many	.	TGTGCCAGCAGTTACTCGGGACGCCTCTCTGGGGCCAACGTCCTGACTTTC	CASSYSGRLSGANVLTF
TRBV6-5	TRBJ1-5	.	.	TGTGCCAGCAGTCAGCATGGATTAAGGCCCCAGCATTTT	CASSQHGLRPQHF
TRBV2	TRBJ1-4	many	.	TGTGCCAGCACCGCTGAATCGGCAACTAATGAAAAACTGTTTTTT	CASTAESATNEKLFF
TRBV10-3	TRBJ1-6	few	TRBD1	TGTGCCATCAGTGAGTCTGGGACAGGGGGTGTTAATTCACCCCTCCACTTT	CAISESGTGGVNSPLHF
TRBV5-1	TRBJ2-3	.	TRBD1	TGCGCCAGCAGCTCACAGGGGGGTCCAGATACGCAGTATTTT	CASSSQGGPDTQYF
TRBV7-9	TRBJ2-1	many	.	TGTGCCAGCAGCTTGGGACTTAGGGAAAATGAGCAGTTCTTC	CASSLGLRENEQFF
TRBV2	TRBJ2-2	.	.	TGTGCCAGCAGATCCCGGTGGGGCGCCGGGGAGCTGTTTTTT	CASRSRWGAGELFF
TRBV20-1	TRBJ2-1	.	TRBD2	TGCAGTGCTCCCGAATACTCTAGCGGGAGGCACAATGAGCAGTTCTTC	CSAPEYSSGRHNEQFF
TRBV7-3	TRBJ1-6	many	TRBD1	TGTGCCAGCAGCTTAAACCCAGGGGGGAATTCACCCCTCCACTTT	CASSLNPGGNSPLHF
TRBV28	TRBJ2-7	.	TRBD1	TGTGCCAGCACCAGCGGATCCCGGGACAGCTACGAGCAGTACTTC	CASTSGSRDSYEQYF